This T cell receptor (beta chain) was recorded in a study of blood T cell repertoires in COVID-19. Overall study: COVID-19 samples, acute and convalescent, were from the United States, Italy and Spain. From T cells, B-cell-depleted T cells, or PBMCs came the material, which was cDNA or gDNA.

CDR3 length: 15 residues. Trimming at V came to 7 bases and at J to 7 bases, leaving 14 bases not matched to a gene. The germline V gene encodes CDR1 SNHLY and CDR2 FYNNEI. The Seattle patients, enrolled during active infection, were followed longitudinally. Original processing notes: Using reference gene primer amplification, nucleated cell counts were estimated. Sequenced by immunoSEQ multiplex PCR; TCRdb stores in-frame clones only, minus some. That table furnishes V, J and clone size, whereas the DNA furnished D and trimming. There are under 250,000 clones in the sample; about 82% occur only once, and over 5.5% lies in the top ten.

The rearrangement links TRBV2 to TRBJ2-5; 8 positions match TRBD1. Sequenced sample: peripheral blood. The receptor was derived from a woman older than 75 with COVID-19, enrolled during active disease. CDR3: CASKFSAGGMGTQYF. Written as DNA, the CDR3 is TGTGCCAGCAAATTTTCGGCAGGGGGCATGGGGACCCAGTACTTC.